The sequence of this T cell receptor (beta chain) was determined in a study of shared clonotypes between healthy human individuals. The repertoire was sequenced with immunoSEQ multiplex PCR; TCRdb's copy has only in-frame clones and lacks some. Of over 1.5 million clones in the sample, 95% to 99% were seen once. A remark on this clone: Its specificity is not known.

V gave up 5 bases and J gave up 0 bases; unmatched junction bases: 7. The germline CDR1 and CDR2 sequences are MDHEN and SYDVKM. There are 15 residues in the CDR3. Study-level findings and limits: Exclusively blood specimens were collected; tissue repertoires likely differ.

The chain has TRBV28 and TRBJ2-7; 7 bases fit TRBD2. The sequencing input was naive CD4+ T cells sorted from blood. Stated subset: CD45RA+ positively selected. The clonotype was recovered from a man aged 25 to 40 in good health. This CDR3 reads CASSPPGLNSYEQYF. The CDR3 coding sequence is TGTGCCAGCAGTCCTCCGGGACTAAACTCCTACGAGCAGTACTTC.